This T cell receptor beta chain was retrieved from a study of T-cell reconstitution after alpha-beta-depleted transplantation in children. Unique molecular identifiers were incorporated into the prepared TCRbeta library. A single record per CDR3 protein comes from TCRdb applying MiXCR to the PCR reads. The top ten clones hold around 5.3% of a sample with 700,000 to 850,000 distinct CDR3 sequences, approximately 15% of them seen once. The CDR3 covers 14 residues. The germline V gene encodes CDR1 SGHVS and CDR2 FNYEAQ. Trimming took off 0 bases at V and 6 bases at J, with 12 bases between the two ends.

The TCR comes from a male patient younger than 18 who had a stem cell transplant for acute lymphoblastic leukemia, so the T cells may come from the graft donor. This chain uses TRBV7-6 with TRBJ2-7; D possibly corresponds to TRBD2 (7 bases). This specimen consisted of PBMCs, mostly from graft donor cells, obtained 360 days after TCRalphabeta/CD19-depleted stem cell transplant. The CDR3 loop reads CASSLAEGGLEQYF. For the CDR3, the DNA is TGTGCCAGCAGCTTAGCGGAGGGGGGGCTCGAGCAGTACTTC.